This T cell receptor (beta chain) was retrieved from a study of regulatory T cells in long-lasting Graves disease. Overall study findings and caveats: Newly diagnosed disease favored TRBV20-1 and TRBJ2-1 over persistent disease.

With respect to this clonotype: As yet, its antigen is unknown.

CDR3-region Arm-PCR and iRepertoire HTBI primers produced the TCR beta libraries. TCRdb re-analysed the multiplex PCR reads in MiXCR, keeping a single row per CDR3 protein. Of under 250,000 distinct CDR3 sequences listed, roughly 19% are singletons. Noted time point: newly diagnosed GD, antithyroid drugs for less than 3 months. Isolated PBMC RNA provided the starting material for the TCR library. The CDR3 totals 15 residues. V lost 6 bases to trimming and J lost 6 bases; unmatched junction nucleotides: 9. Germline CDR1 reads SNHLY; CDR2 reads FYNNEI. These same data were also listed under a study on T cells in Graves' hyperthyroidism and ophthalmopathy. As that report states: The TCR CDR3 was amplified in a first-round RT-PCR using the HTBI primer set.

Sequenced here: peripheral blood mononuclear cells (PBMCs), sampled at new diagnosis, from a patient treated with antithyroid drugs. This sequence joins TRBV2 and TRBJ2-3; 10 bases are a match to TRBD2. The source of this sequence is a woman aged 25 to 45 with Graves disease. The CDR3 sequence: CASSPKASGSDTQYF. The CDR3 coding sequence is TGTGCCAGCAGCCCGAAGGCTAGCGGGAGCGATACGCAGTATTTT. Based on the CDR3 plus reference TRBV2 and TRBJ2-3, the full variable domain is EPEVTQTPSHQVTQMGQEVILRCVPISNHLYFYWYRQILGQKVEFLVSFYNNEISEKSEIFDDQFSVERPDGSNFTLKIRSTKLEDSAMYFCASSPKASGSDTQYFGPGTRLTVL.